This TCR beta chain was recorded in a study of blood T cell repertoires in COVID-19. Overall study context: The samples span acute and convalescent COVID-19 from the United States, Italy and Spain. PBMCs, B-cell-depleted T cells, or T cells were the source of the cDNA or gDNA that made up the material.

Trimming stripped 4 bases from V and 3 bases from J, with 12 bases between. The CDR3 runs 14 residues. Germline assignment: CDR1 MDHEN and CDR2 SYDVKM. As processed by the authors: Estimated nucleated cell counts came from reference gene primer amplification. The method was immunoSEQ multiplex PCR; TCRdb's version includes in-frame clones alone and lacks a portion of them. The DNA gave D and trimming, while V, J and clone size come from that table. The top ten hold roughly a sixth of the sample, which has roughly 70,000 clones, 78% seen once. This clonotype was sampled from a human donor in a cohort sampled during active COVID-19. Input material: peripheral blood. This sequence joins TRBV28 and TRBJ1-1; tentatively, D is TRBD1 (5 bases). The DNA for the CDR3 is TGTGCCAGCAGTTCAGGGACGGGGGACACTGAAGCTTTCTTT. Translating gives CASSSGTGDTEAFF.